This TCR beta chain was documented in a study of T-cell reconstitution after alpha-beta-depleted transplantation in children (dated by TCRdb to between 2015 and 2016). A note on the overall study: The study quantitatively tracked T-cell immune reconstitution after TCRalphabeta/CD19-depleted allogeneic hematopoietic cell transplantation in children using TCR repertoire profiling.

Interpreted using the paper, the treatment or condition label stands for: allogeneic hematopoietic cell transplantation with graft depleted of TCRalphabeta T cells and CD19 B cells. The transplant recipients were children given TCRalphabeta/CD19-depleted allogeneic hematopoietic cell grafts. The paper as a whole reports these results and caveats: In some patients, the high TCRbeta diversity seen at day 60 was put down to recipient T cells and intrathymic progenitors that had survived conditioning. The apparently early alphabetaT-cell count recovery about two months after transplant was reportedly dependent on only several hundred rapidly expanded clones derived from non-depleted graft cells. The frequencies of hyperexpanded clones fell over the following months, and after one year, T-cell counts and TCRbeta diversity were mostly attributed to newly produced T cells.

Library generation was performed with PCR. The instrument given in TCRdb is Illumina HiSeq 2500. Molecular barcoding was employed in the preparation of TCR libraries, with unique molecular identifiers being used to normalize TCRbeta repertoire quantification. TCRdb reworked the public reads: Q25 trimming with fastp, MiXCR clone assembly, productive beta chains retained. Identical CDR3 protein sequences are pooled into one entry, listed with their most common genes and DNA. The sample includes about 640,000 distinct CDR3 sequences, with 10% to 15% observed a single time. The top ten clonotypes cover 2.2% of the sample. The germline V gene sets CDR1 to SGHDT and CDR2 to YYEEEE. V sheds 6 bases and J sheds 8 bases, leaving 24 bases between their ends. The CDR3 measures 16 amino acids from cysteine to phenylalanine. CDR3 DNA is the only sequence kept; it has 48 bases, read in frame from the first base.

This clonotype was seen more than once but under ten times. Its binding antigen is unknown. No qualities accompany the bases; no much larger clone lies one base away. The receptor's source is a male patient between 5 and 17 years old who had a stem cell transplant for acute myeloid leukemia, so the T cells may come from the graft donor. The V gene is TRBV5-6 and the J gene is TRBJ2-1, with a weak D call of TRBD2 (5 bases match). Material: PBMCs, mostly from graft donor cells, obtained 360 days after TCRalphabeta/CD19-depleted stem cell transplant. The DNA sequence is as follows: TGTGCCAGCACGACTACCCTGGCTGAGAGGTGGGATGAGCAGTTCTTC. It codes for CASTTTLAERWDEQFF.